This T cell receptor beta chain is drawn from a study of early T cells in non-severe SARS-CoV-2 infection. This clonotype was seen repeatedly, ten times or more. TCRdb ran MiXCR on the 5' RACE reads and lists one entry per CDR3 protein. The sample carries tens of thousands of distinct CDR3 sequences, 10% to 15% recorded once. The source of this sequence is an adult who was a healthcare worker with PCR-confirmed SARS-CoV-2 infection or an uninfected control (not recorded which). The specimen sequenced was whole blood.

CDR3: CSASQKGLAGGPYNEQFF. CDR3 coding DNA: TGCAGTGCTAGCCAAAAGGGACTAGCGGGAGGCCCCTACAATGAGCAGTTCTTC. The V and J genes are TRBV20-1 and TRBJ2-1, with 15 bases identical to TRBD2. Per the germline V gene, CDR1 is DFQATT and CDR2 is SNEGSKA (reference sequence). This CDR3 is 18 amino acids long. The junction had 8 bases not matched to a gene; V was cut back by 3 bases and J by 2 bases.